This T cell receptor (beta chain) came from a study of beta chain features in type 1 diabetes (dated by TCRdb to about 2018). As for the study more broadly: Mean age, gender distribution, total cell number and subset yield were not different between patients and healthy donors. A total of roughly 100 million sorted cells were examined across all samples, and RNA yield correlated strongly with the number of cells per subset. The study compared TCRB repertoires of sorted circulating CD4+ T cell subsets between recently diagnosed type 1 diabetes patients and matched healthy donors. Regulatory and stem cell-like memory subsets were isolated from only 8 patients and about eight healthy donors, whereas naive and central memory subsets came from all 28 donors. What the research found in general, with its limitations: Naive, central memory and regulatory TCRB repertoires appeared more similar among patients than among healthy donors. At VDJ recombination sites, patients with type 1 diabetes made fewer insertions and deleted more nucleotides, a pattern implying thymic rearrangement abnormalities. PCR may preferentially amplify shorter templates, but because patient and control samples were amplified and corrected together, any resulting skew would affect both groups equally. In all four CD4+ subsets, TCRB CDR3 length was moderately but significantly shorter in type 1 diabetes patients. Sequencing cDNA rather than genomic DNA could over-represent highly expressing activated cells, although activation and CD3 levels did not differ between groups. Because small numbers of individuals were included in the HLA sub-analyses, any influence of HLA type on TCRB rearrangement was left unresolved.

A note on this clone: The antigen it binds to is not known. The record has no base qualities; no much larger clone is one base away.

Each donor gave one peripheral blood draw, roughly 110 mL on average, collected into heparinised tubes. A BD FACSAria II and a panel including CD45RO, CCR7, CD25, CD127, CD95 and CD27 were used to sort naive, central memory, regulatory and stem cell-like memory CD4+ T cells. Every sorted population had a purity above 95%. Right away, PBMCs were isolated by Lymphoprep density gradient centrifugation and were stained directly, with no culture step. Samples were stained and sorted in pairs, with one healthy donor and one patient per experiment, so that batch effects were minimized. The entire amount of isolated RNA was reverse transcribed using the High Capacity cDNA Reverse Transcription Kit, so the sequenced TCRB transcripts were expressed ones. Deep immunoSEQ sequencing was performed on naive, central memory and regulatory T cell samples, with an average of around 3.5 million total reads per sample. Sorted cells were lysed in RLT buffer and RNA was extracted with DNase-treated RNeasy Micro or Mini kits, depending on cell number. To prevent cross-contamination, each cell subset was processed individually, whereas patient and healthy donor samples were processed jointly. TCRB sequences were amplified from cDNA with the immunoSEQ multiplex PCR, producing 87-bp fragments spanning the CDR3 region. The amplicons were sequenced using the Illumina HiSeq platform. The source study handled its data this way. Synthetic template baselines were used to correct PCR bias computationally, reads within Hamming distance 2 were collapsed together, and singletons that could not be merged were discarded. Reads were aligned to IMGT to assign V, D and J genes, CDR3 length, and insertions or deletions at six rearrangement sites. Within each subset, clonotype counts were normalized to sorted cell number, and only after that were true diversity and Gini coefficients computed with the tcR R package. The overlap coefficient, calculated on TCRB nucleotide sequences, was used to quantify repertoire sharing. As a proxy for the pre-selection repertoire, out-of-frame TCRB sequences from naive cells were analyzed. This is the immuneACCESS table as TCRdb keeps it, with only in-frame sequences that have V and J called. A part of the clones is gone; compared with another copy, unresolved V genes explain less than half, and the rest is unexplained. V and J calls and clone size are copied from that table; D and trimming were computed from the DNA. The sample contains about 280,000 clones, over 12% of them found a single time. The leading ten clones occupy less than 0.02% of the sample.

The sequenced sample was naive CD4+ T cells from blood. Per the publication, the cell subset or site label means: true naive CD4+ T cells. This clonotype originated in a man younger than 30 with type 1 diabetes.

The CDR3 loop reads CAWSESGGADEQFF. The sequenced DNA is TGTGCCTGGAGTGAGAGCGGGGGGGCGGATGAGCAGTTCTTC. This chain joins TRBV30 to TRBJ2-1; TRBD2 agrees with 10 junctional bases. V ends up 1 base short and J 8 bases short, with an unmatched junction base count of 5. The germline V gene (reference sequence) sets CDR1 to GTSNPN and CDR2 to SVGIG. Including cysteine and phenylalanine, the CDR3 has 14 amino acids. The CDR3 DNA has 42 bases and is translated from base 1.